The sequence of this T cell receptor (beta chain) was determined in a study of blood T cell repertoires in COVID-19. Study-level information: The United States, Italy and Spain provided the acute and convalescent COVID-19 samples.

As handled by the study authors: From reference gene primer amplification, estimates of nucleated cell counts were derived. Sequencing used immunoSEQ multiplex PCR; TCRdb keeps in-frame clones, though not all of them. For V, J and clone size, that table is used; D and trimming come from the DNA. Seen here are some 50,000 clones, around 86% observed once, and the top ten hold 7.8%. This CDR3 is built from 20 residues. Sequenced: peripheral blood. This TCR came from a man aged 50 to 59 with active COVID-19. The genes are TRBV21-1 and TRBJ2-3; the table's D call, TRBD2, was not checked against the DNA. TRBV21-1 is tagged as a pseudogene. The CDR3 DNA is TGTGCCAGCAGAGTGGCCCCCCGGAGCGGCGATACCAATAGCACAGATACGCAGTATTTT. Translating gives CASRVAPRSGDTNSTDTQYF.